This T cell receptor (beta chain) was obtained from a study of cytomegalovirus exposure and HLA in healthy donors. The PCR contained 60 Vbeta and 13 Jbeta primers. The method was immunoSEQ multiplex PCR; TCRdb's version includes in-frame clones alone and lacks a portion of them. The data show more than 110,000 clones, 82% seen once. With respect to this clone: Antigen: not known.

Study-wide results and limits: Most subjects' HLA-A and HLA-B alleles were reportedly predicted from TCR beta sequences.

The sequenced material came from PBMCs. This sequence originates from a man younger than 40 in good health and CMV-seropositive.

The CDR3 coding sequence is TGTGCCAGCAGCTTAACGCCTGCGGGAGGCCCCAATGAGCAGTTCTTC. Protein product: CASSLTPAGGPNEQFF. The chain joins TRBV7-3 to TRBJ2-1, with 8 bases identical to TRBD2. Germline V gene lookup returns CDR1 SGHTA and CDR2 FQGTGA. This CDR3 spans 16 amino acids. Trimming cost V 0 bases and J 6 bases; bases outside gene matches: 7.